This passage covers 10 T cell receptor beta chains from one sample sequenced in a study of blood T cells in healthy people across ages. The use of a sample-barcoded 5' primer and a J-beta primer mix characterized a second PCR of roughly 7 to 12 cycles. TCRdb reanalysed the 5' RACE reads using MiXCR and keeps one entry per CDR3 protein. The data show roughly 1,300,000 distinct CDR3 sequences, approximately 59% seen once. The specimen was blood. These receptors were taken from a man aged 18 to 30 in good health.

J is TRBJ2-5 and V is TRBV27, with TRBD1 as a possible D gene (6 bases). The DNA end is a closer match to TRBJ2-7, so the J assignment may be wrong. Germline CDR1 MNHEY, CDR2 SMNVEV (reference sequence). This CDR3 region has 16 residues. The CDR3 reads CASSLLSGTYPYEQYF. The CDR3, as DNA: TGTGCCAGCAGTTTACTCTCCGGGACATACCCCTACGAGCAGTACTTC.

This clonotype was detected only a few times. The CDR3 loop is CSVGGQGLEKLFF. The CDR3 DNA follows: TGCAGCGTTGGGGGACAGGGCCTCGAAAAACTGTTTTTT. V usage is TRBV29-1 and J usage is TRBJ1-4; TRBD1 agrees at 9 bases. V trimming: 4 bases; J trimming: 8 bases; junction bases outside the gene matches: 5. CDR3 size: 13 residues. Germline V CDR1 and CDR2: SQVTM, ANQGSEA.

V is TRBV11-2 and J is TRBJ2-3, with D maybe TRBD2 (7 bases). Trimming removed 5 bases from V and 6 bases from J, with 21 bases in between. Per germline, CDR1 SGHAT and CDR2 FQNNGV. This CDR3 comprises 16 residues. The CDR3 DNA reads TGTGCCAGCAGCGCGATGCCCCGGGGGGCGGAGGATACGCAGTATTTT. Its protein product is CASSAMPRGAEDTQYF.

This clonotype was observed a handful of times. The chain couples TRBV10-3 to TRBJ2-1; no clear D gene. The germline CDR1 and CDR2 sequences are ENHRY and SYGVKD. The CDR3 sequence is 13 residues long. The V gene lost 7 bases and the J gene lost 4 bases, with 11 bases spanning the gap. The CDR3 here is CAINEVVYNEQFF. Written as DNA, the CDR3 is TGTGCCATCAACGAGGTAGTTTACAATGAGCAGTTCTTC.

This sequence joins TRBV7-2 and TRBJ2-1, with D perhaps TRBD1 or TRBD2 (5 bases each). The CDR3 runs to 14 residues. Germline V CDR1 and CDR2: SGHTA, FQGNSA. Trimming removed 5 bases at V and 8 bases at J, with 16 bases between. The CDR3 sequence: CASSPPGPGDEQFF. CDR3 in DNA: TGTGCCAGCAGCCCGCCGGGACCTGGGGATGAGCAGTTCTTC.

The chain joins TRBV7-9 to TRBJ2-1, with D perhaps TRBD2 (5 bases). Trimming removed 4 bases from V and 9 bases from J, with 19 bases in between. The CDR3 loop spans 15 amino acids. Germline V gene sequence: CDR1 SEHNR, CDR2 FQNEAQ (reference sequence). CDR3 amino acids: CASSSVLKRDCEQFF. The CDR3 DNA is TGTGCCAGCAGCTCAGTACTAAAACGGGATTGTGAGCAGTTCTTC.

The rearrangement uses TRBV4-2 and TRBJ1-6; D is unclear. The CDR3 contains 15 residues. V lost 0 bases and J lost 7, with 10 bases in between. The germline V gene encodes CDR1 LGHNA and CDR2 YNFKEQ. The CDR3 spells CASSQDRMGNSPLHF. In DNA, the CDR3 is TGTGCCAGCAGCCAAGATCGGATGGGAAATTCACCCCTCCACTTT.

The chain couples TRBV7-9 to TRBJ1-2, with TRBD1 matching 8 bases. The V gene's germline CDR1 is SEHNR and CDR2 FQNEAQ (reference sequence). This CDR3 contains 13 residues. After removal of 5 bases from V and 7 bases from J, the junction contained 6 bases not matched to a gene. As DNA, the CDR3 is TGTGCCAGCAGCAATAACAGGGGGTTTGGCTACACCTTC. Residues: CASSNNRGFGYTF.

This clonotype was found a few times. This sequence joins TRBV27 and TRBJ2-1; TRBD2 matches 15 bases. There are 17 residues in the CDR3. The V gene end was trimmed by 5 bases and the J gene end by 0 bases; junction bases not matched to a gene: 2. Germline lookup yields CDR1 MNHEY and CDR2 SMNVEV (reference sequence). CDR3: CASSGTSGGFSYNEQFF. CDR3 DNA sequence: TGTGCCAGCAGTGGGACTAGCGGGGGGTTCTCCTACAATGAGCAGTTCTTC.

V is TRBV4-1 and J is TRBJ2-7, with TRBD2 identical over 9 bases. The trim removed 4 bases at V and 3 bases at J, leaving 10 bases unmatched. CDR1 and CDR2 (germline): MGHRA, YSYEKL. The CDR3 runs 16 residues. CDR3 bases: TGCGCCAGCAGCCTTATTCCGGGACTAGCCATCTACGAGCAGTACTTC. Translated: CASSLIPGLAIYEQYF.